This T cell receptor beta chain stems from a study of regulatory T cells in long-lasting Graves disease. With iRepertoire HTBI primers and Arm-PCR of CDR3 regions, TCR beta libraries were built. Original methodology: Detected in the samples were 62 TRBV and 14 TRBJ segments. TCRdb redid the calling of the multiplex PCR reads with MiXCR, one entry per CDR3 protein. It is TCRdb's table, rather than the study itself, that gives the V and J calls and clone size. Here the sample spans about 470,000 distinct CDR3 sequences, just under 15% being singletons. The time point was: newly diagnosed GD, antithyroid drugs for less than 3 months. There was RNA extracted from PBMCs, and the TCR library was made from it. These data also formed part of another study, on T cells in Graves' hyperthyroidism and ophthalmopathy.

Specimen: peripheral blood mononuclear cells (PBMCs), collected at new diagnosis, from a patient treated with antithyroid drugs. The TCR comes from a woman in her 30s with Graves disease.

CDR3 sequence: CASSSHNQETQYF. CDR3 nucleotides: TGTGCCAGCAGCTCCCACAATCAAGAGACCCAGTACTTC. This rearrangement joins TRBV7-3 to TRBJ2-5; the D is unclear. CDR1 and CDR2 from the germline V gene are SGHTA and FQGTGA. Trimming took off 4 bases at V and 2 bases at J, with 8 bases between the two ends. The CDR3 extends over 13 amino acids. The full variable domain, rest sourced from reference TRBV7-3 and TRBJ2-5, is GAGVSQTPSNKVTEKGKYVELRCDPISGHTALYWYRQSLGQGPEFLIYFQGTGAADDSGLPNDRFFAVRPEGSVSTLKIQRTERGDSAVYLCASSSHNQETQYFGPGTRLLVL.